The next 3 T cell receptor beta chains were all read from a single sample in a study of control samples from healthy donors and cancer patients. Generated by immunoSEQ multiplex PCR, the TCRdb table keeps only in-frame clones and is missing some. This table has roughly 130,000 clones, 92% appearing once. Sequences were obtained from blood. The receptors were sampled from a man younger than 45 in good health.

V gene TRBV4-1 combines with J gene TRBJ2-3; D not certain. The CDR3 length is 15 residues. Between the trimmed V and J ends, which lost 2 bases and 2 bases, there was a span of 11 bases. CDR1 MGHRA and CDR2 YSYEKL come from the germline V gene. The CDR3 spells CASSQLKTPTDTQYF. CDR3 nucleotides: TGCGCCAGCAGCCAACTAAAGACCCCCACAGATACGCAGTATTTT.

The CDR3 is CASLPQELGVGYTF. In DNA form, the CDR3 reads TGTGCCAGCTTGCCACAGGAGTTAGGGGTCGGCTACACCTTC. V is TRBV28 and J is TRBJ1-2, with D possibly being TRBD1 (5 bases). Looked up from germline, CDR1 is MDHEN and CDR2 is SYDVKM. The CDR3 has 14 amino acids. Trimming took 8 bases from V and 8 from J, leaving 21 bases between them.

The V and J genes are TRBV23-1 and TRBJ1-2; D perhaps matches TRBD1 (5 bases). Being an ORF, TRBV23-1 has a function that is uncertain. V was clipped by 7 bases and J by 3 bases, with 21 bases between them. The CDR3 runs to 16 residues. The CDR3 nucleotides are TGCGCCAGCACCCCACGGGGAGGGGTAAAACACTATGGCTACACCTTC. Protein sequence: CASTPRGGVKHYGYTF.